This paragraph covers one TCR beta chain sequence. TCRdb passed the RT-PCR reads through MiXCR, listing each CDR3 protein once. The sample records roughly 960,000 distinct CDR3 sequences, approximately 19% being singletons. This entry belongs to a study of patients and donors after allogeneic stem cell transplantation. This sequence was found in a human donor who was either an allogeneic HSCT recipient or a stem cell or donor lymphocyte infusion donor (not recorded which). It is not recorded whose cells these are; they may come from a transplant donor. Sequenced material: blood, either unsorted or a sorted T cell fraction (not recorded which).

As DNA, the CDR3 is TGCAGTGCAACCGGGACTAAATACAATGAGCAGTTCTTC. This translates into CSATGTKYNEQFF. The chain joins TRBV20-1 to TRBJ2-1, with 7 nucleotides matching TRBD2. The germline V gene encodes CDR1 DFQATT and CDR2 SNEGSKA (reference sequence). The CDR3 loop spans 13 amino acids. Trimming at V came to 6 bases and at J to 4 bases, leaving 6 bases not matched to a gene.